The 29 T cell receptor beta chains below were found in one sample sequenced in a study of blood T cell repertoires in COVID-19 (TCRdb year 2020). The library relied on the immunoSEQ multiplex PCR assay. TCRdb took this table from immuneACCESS and kept in-frame rearrangements with V and J called. Such tables lack part of the clones; where checked against another copy, unresolved V genes explain under half of the gap, and the rest is unexplained. The sample table lists 300,000 to 400,000 clones, around 87% of them with a count of one. Over 6% of the sample belongs to the ten largest clones. Specimen: peripheral blood. All receptors derive from a woman in her forties or fifties with COVID-19, enrolled during active disease.

The gene calls are TRBV7-3 and TRBJ2-1; D gene ambiguous. The V and J ends lost 1 base and 3 bases respectively, with 4 bases between them. Germline V lookup: CDR1 SGHTA, CDR2 FQGTGA. This CDR3 spans 13 amino acids. The chain's CDR3 is CASSLSSYNEQFF. In DNA, the CDR3 is TGTGCCAGCAGCTTAAGCAGCTACAATGAGCAGTTCTTC.

This clone has a single count. The chain links TRBV6-6 to TRBJ1-1; the D is unclear. This CDR3 spans 12 amino acids. Germline lookup yields CDR1 MNHNY and CDR2 SVGAGI (reference sequence). Trimming shortened V by 3 bases and J by 0 bases, and 2 bases separated the two germline ends. CDR3 sequence reads: CASSYMNTEAFF. The DNA for the CDR3 is TGTGCCAGCAGTTATATGAACACTGAAGCTTTCTTT.

V and J are TRBV19 and TRBJ2-3; 8 positions agree with TRBD2. CDR1 is LNHDA and CDR2 is SQIVND in the germline V gene (reference sequence). J lost 4 bases, V lost 5 bases, and 17 bases had no gene match. The CDR3 totals 18 residues. The CDR3 reads CASSSPYRKRERADTQYF. The CDR3 DNA follows: TGTGCCAGTAGTTCGCCCTATCGGAAGCGGGAGAGGGCAGATACGCAGTATTTT.

This clone has only a few counts. Other DNA sequences in this sample translate to the same CDR3. The chain employs TRBV2 and TRBJ2-1; TRBD2 matches at 10 bases. Germline V gene data show CDR1 as SNHLY and CDR2 as FYNNEI. This CDR3 comprises 15 residues. V lost 4 bases, J lost 0 bases, and 0 bases stayed unmatched. The CDR3 nucleotides are TGTGCCAGCAGTGCTAGCGGGAGCTCCTACAATGAGCAGTTCTTC. This sequence encodes CASSASGSSYNEQFF.

The chain carries TRBV5-1 and TRBJ2-1; 7 bases match TRBD1. V lost 1 base to trimming and J lost 6 bases; unmatched junction nucleotides: 16. Per the germline V gene, CDR1 is SGHRS and CDR2 is YFSETQ. The CDR3 totals 18 residues. DNA for the CDR3: TGCGCCAGCAGCTTGAGGGGGACAGCAACCTCCTGGGGCAATGAGCAGTTCTTC. Translated: CASSLRGTATSWGNEQFF.

CDR3 loop: CASSETASEQFF. DNA for the CDR3: TGTGCCAGCAGTGAAACAGCCAGTGAGCAGTTCTTC. This chain connects TRBV25-1 to TRBJ2-1; D unresolved. V gave up 2 bases and J gave up 9 bases, with 8 bases separating them. Germline V lookup: CDR1 MGHDK, CDR2 SYGVNS. The CDR3 has 12 amino acids.

The chain uses TRBV19 and TRBJ2-1, with D perhaps TRBD1 (5 bases). From germline, CDR1 is LNHDA and CDR2 SQIVND (reference sequence). CDR3 length: 14 amino acids. Trimming left V 6 bases short and J 4 bases short, with 13 bases between. The CDR3 DNA follows: TGTGCCAGTAGGAAAAGGGGCGGATACAATGAGCAGTTCTTC. It is translated as CASRKRGGYNEQFF.

V usage is TRBV11-3 and J usage is TRBJ2-5, with D perhaps TRBD2 (5 bases). This CDR3 is 15 amino acids long. The germline V gene has CDR1 SGHNT and CDR2 YENEEA. The V and J ends lost 0 bases and 2 bases respectively, with 10 bases between them. Written as DNA, the CDR3 is TGTGCCAGCAGCTTAGAAGGGCGAGGGCAAGAGACCCAGTACTTC. Translated, it gives CASSLEGRGQETQYF. The whole variable domain, remainder taken from reference TRBV11-3 and TRBJ2-5, is EAGVVQSPRYKIIEKKQPVAFWCNPISGHNTLYWYLQNLGQGPELLIRYENEEAVDDSQLPKDRFSAERLKGVDSTLKIQPAELGDSAVYLCASSLEGRGQETQYFGPGTRLLVL.

The chain employs TRBV29-1 and TRBJ1-5; D call uncertain. Trimming left V 5 bases short and J 6 bases short, with 14 bases between. The CDR3 is 13 residues long. CDR1 SQVTM and CDR2 ANQGSEA come from the germline V gene. This chain's CDR3 is CSVYGGRRQPQHF. CDR3 sequence (DNA): TGCAGCGTTTACGGAGGGCGACGTCAGCCCCAGCATTTT.

This rearrangement joins TRBV6-4 to TRBJ1-5, with D possibly TRBD1 on 6 matching bases. Germline CDR1 is MRHNA and CDR2 is SNTAGT. There are 13 residues in the CDR3. The V end was cut by 10 bases, the J end by 7 bases, with 17 bases between. CDR3 sequence (DNA): TGTGCCACCTCGGGGGGGCCACGGCAGCCCCAGCATTTT. Translated: CATSGGPRQPQHF.

The chain carries TRBV2 and TRBJ1-5, with D perhaps matching TRBD1 (6 bases). The CDR3 is 13 amino acids. The V end lost 3 bases, the J end lost 4 bases, and 7 bases lay between the germline ends. CDR1 SNHLY and CDR2 FYNNEI come from the germline V gene. The CDR3 nucleotides are TGTGCCAGCAGTGACAGGGGAAATCAGCCCCAGCATTTT. It encodes CASSDRGNQPQHF.

This clone occurred once. This CDR3 is CATSDPMGDRNTGELFF. CDR3 bases: TGTGCCACCAGTGATCCGATGGGCGACCGAAACACCGGGGAGCTGTTTTTT. The V call is TRBV24-1, the J call TRBJ2-2; D remains unclear. From germline, CDR1 is KGHDR and CDR2 SFDVKD. V gave up 3 bases and J gave up 2 bases, with 15 bases separating them. The CDR3 sequence is 17 residues long.

The DNA for the CDR3 is TGTGCCAGCAGCTCTCCCGGGACTAGCGGGCTTTTGGACACCGGGGAGCTGTTTTTT. It yields the protein CASSSPGTSGLLDTGELFF. The chain combines TRBV7-9 with TRBJ2-2; 12 bases fit TRBD2. Unmatched junction bases numbered 12, after V lost 4 bases and J lost 3 bases. The CDR3 spans 19 residues. Germline CDR1 reads SEHNR; CDR2 reads FQNEAQ (reference sequence).

The chain links TRBV7-2 to TRBJ2-2, with unresolved D. Germline V gene lookup returns CDR1 SGHTA and CDR2 FQGNSA. This CDR3 is built from 13 residues. Trimming removed 1 base at V and 5 bases at J, with 5 bases between. The chain's CDR3 is CASSLEATGELFF. CDR3 nucleotides: TGTGCCAGCAGCTTAGAAGCGACCGGGGAGCTGTTTTTT.

This rearrangement joins TRBV5-1 to TRBJ2-1; perhaps TRBD2 as D (5 bases). Germline V gene lookup returns CDR1 SGHRS and CDR2 YFSETQ. V lost 3 bases to trimming and J lost 3 bases, with 16 bases between them. The CDR3 contains 16 residues. This chain's CDR3 is CASSWIPADNYNEQFF. The CDR3 nucleotides are TGCGCCAGCAGCTGGATACCAGCGGATAACTACAATGAGCAGTTCTTC. Full variable domain (outside the CDR3, taken from reference TRBV5-1 and TRBJ2-1): KAGVTQTPRYLIKTRGQQVTLSCSPISGHRSVSWYQQTPGQGLQFLFEYFSETQRNKGNFPGRFSGRQFSNSRSEMNVSTLELGDSALYLCASSWIPADNYNEQFFGPGTRLTVL.

This clone appeared once. J is TRBJ2-5 and V is TRBV29-1; tentative D call: TRBD1 (6 bases). CDR3 size: 15 residues. CDR1 SQVTM and CDR2 ANQGSEA come from the germline V gene. V lost 6 bases, J lost 7 bases, and 24 bases lay in between. The DNA of the CDR3 is TGCAGCGTGGGGGCGGCGCTGCGAAGCACCGGGACCCAGTACTTC. This sequence encodes CSVGAALRSTGTQYF.

This chain links TRBV11-2 with TRBJ1-4, with 7 nucleotides matching TRBD1. Germline CDR1 and CDR2: SGHAT and FQNNGV. V lost 5 bases to trimming and J lost 6 bases; unmatched junction nucleotides: 9. There are 15 residues in the CDR3. CDR3 nucleotides: TGTGCCAGCAGCCCGGACAGGATCCAGGATGAAAAACTGTTTTTT. It codes for CASSPDRIQDEKLFF. The full variable domain, in which reference TRBV11-2 and TRBJ1-4 provide the parts outside the CDR3, is EAGVAQSPRYKIIEKRQSVAFWCNPISGHATLYWYQQILGQGPKLLIQFQNNGVVDDSQLPKDRFSAERLKGVDSTLKIQPAKLEDSAVYLCASSPDRIQDEKLFFGSGTQLSVL.

This clone was picked up a small number of times. The CDR3 loop is CATSRAGTTTLEQYF. CDR3 nucleotides: TGTGCCACCAGCAGAGCCGGGACTACCACGCTTGAGCAGTACTTC. V and J are TRBV15 and TRBJ2-7; 7 bases fit TRBD2. CDR3 size: 15 residues. Losses at the gene ends were 1 base for V and 7 bases for J; bases not matched to a gene: 10. Germline CDR1 is LNHNV and CDR2 is YYDKDF (reference sequence).

This clone has only one observation. The chain links TRBV24-1 to TRBJ1-2; 7 bases match TRBD1. V was clipped by 2 bases and J by 4 bases; unmatched bases: 6. Germline-derived CDR1 and CDR2 are KGHDR and SFDVKD. This CDR3 has 15 residues. The CDR3 sequence is CATSDSRTGSYGYTF. DNA for the CDR3: TGTGCCACCAGTGATTCTCGGACAGGCTCCTATGGCTACACCTTC.

This clone appeared a single time. The J gene is TRBJ2-7, the V gene TRBV9; perhaps TRBD1 as D (6 bases). The germline CDR1 and CDR2 sequences are SGDLS and YYNGEE. With 0 bases removed from V and 3 bases from J, the gap between germline ends came to 10 bases. The CDR3 extends over 14 amino acids. Written as DNA, the CDR3 is TGTGCCAGCAGCGTAGACTTACAGGGCTACGAGCAGTACTTC. It encodes CASSVDLQGYEQYF.

This chain joins TRBV2 and TRBJ2-7; 8 bases agree with TRBD1. Germline CDR1 is SNHLY and CDR2 is FYNNEI. The CDR3 runs to 12 residues. V gave up 8 bases and J gave up 4 bases; unmatched junction bases: 4. CDR3 nucleotide sequence: TGTGCCAGCTTGGGACAGGAGTACGAGCAGTACTTC. Its protein is CASLGQEYEQYF.

The chain uses TRBV4-2 and TRBJ1-1; D is undetermined. The V end was cut by 0 bases, the J end by 4 bases, with 12 bases between. Germline V gene lookup returns CDR1 LGHNA and CDR2 YNFKEQ. The CDR3 loop spans 15 amino acids. This chain's CDR3 is CASSQDTAAATEAFF. The CDR3 DNA reads TGTGCCAGCAGCCAAGATACGGCGGCTGCCACTGAAGCTTTCTTT.

This clone has only one observation. The chain combines TRBV3-1 (or the pseudogene TRBV3-2) with TRBJ2-5; weak D call: TRBD1 (6 bases). From germline, CDR1 is LGHDT and CDR2 YNNKEL (reference sequence). CDR3 length: 15 amino acids. Trimming stripped 1 base from V and 4 bases from J, with 13 bases between. Here the CDR3 reads CASSQGYRERETQYF. CDR3 bases: TGTGCCAGCAGCCAAGGTTACAGGGAGCGAGAGACCCAGTACTTC.

The rearrangement joins TRBV6-5 to TRBJ2-7; the D gene is possibly TRBD1 (7 bases). Per the germline V gene, CDR1 is MNHEY and CDR2 is SVGAGI. With 7 bases removed from V and 4 bases from J, the gap between germline ends came to 17 bases. This CDR3 has 14 residues. CDR3 bases: TGTGCCAGCAAGGGACAGCTGGCGGGGTACGAGCAGTACTTC. It specifies CASKGQLAGYEQYF.

The chain carries TRBV6-1 and TRBJ2-2, with 14 bases lining up with TRBD2. The CDR3 runs 15 residues. Germline V gives CDR1 MNHNS, CDR2 SASEGT. V gave up 5 bases and J gave up 6 bases; unmatched junction bases: 2. CDR3 protein: CASSRLAGGAGELFF. The CDR3 DNA reads as TGTGCCAGCAGTAGACTAGCGGGAGGGGCCGGGGAGCTGTTTTTT.

The chain combines TRBV19 with TRBJ1-2, with D possibly matching TRBD1 (6 bases). With 0 bases removed from V and 3 bases from J, the gap between germline ends came to 17 bases. CDR3 size: 17 residues. In germline, CDR1 is LNHDA, CDR2 SQIVND (reference sequence). CDR3 DNA: TGTGCCAGTAGTATAGATTCCGACAGGTCCGTCTACTATGGCTACACCTTC. Its translation: CASSIDSDRSVYYGYTF.

V and J are TRBV29-1 and TRBJ1-5, with D maybe TRBD1 (5 bases). Trimming pared 5 bases from V and 5 bases from J, leaving 10 bases between. This CDR3 is 12 amino acids long. Germline-derived CDR1 and CDR2 are SQVTM and ANQGSEA. CDR3 residues: CSVQGVDQPQHF. CDR3 nucleotide sequence: TGCAGCGTTCAGGGTGTGGATCAGCCCCAGCATTTT.

V is TRBV24-1 and J is TRBJ2-2, with 10 nucleotides matching TRBD2. The ends lost 2 bases at V and 4 bases at J; junction bases unmatched: 3. The germline gives CDR1 KGHDR, CDR2 SFDVKD. CDR3 length: 16 amino acids. The CDR3 DNA reads as TGTGCCACCAGTGATTCCGGGACTAGCGCCACCGGGGAGCTGTTTTTT. Amino acids: CATSDSGTSATGELFF.

This chain connects TRBV3-1 (or the pseudogene TRBV3-2) to TRBJ1-1; 8 positions match TRBD1. CDR1 is LGHDT, CDR2 YNNKEL, per germline (reference sequence). The CDR3 runs to 11 residues. V was pared by 4 bases and J by 12 bases, with 4 bases of the junction left unmatched. CDR3 sequence (DNA): TGTGCCAGCAGCCGCGGACAGGGAACTTTCTTT. The encoded protein is CASSRGQGTFF.